This T cell receptor beta chain is from a study of shared clonotypes between healthy human individuals. Germline V lookup: CDR1 SGHRS, CDR2 YFSETQ. Trimming took off 3 bases at V and 5 bases at J, with 11 bases between the two ends. The CDR3 is 13 amino acids. Produced via immunoSEQ multiplex PCR; TCRdb's table is partial and in-frame only. The sample lists more than 2,000,000 clones; 90% to 95% were seen once. All the donors were Caucasian adults who lived in Nashville, Tennessee. The chain uses TRBV5-1 and TRBJ1-1; no definite D call. The TCR originated in a man aged 18 to 30 in good health. Some clones in this sample may be carry-over from other donors' samples. Sample: naive CD4+ T cells from PBMCs. Stated subset: CD45RA+ positively selected. Here the CDR3 reads CASSSIGGTEAFF. CDR3 in DNA: TGCGCCAGCAGCTCGATCGGTGGGACTGAAGCTTTCTTT.